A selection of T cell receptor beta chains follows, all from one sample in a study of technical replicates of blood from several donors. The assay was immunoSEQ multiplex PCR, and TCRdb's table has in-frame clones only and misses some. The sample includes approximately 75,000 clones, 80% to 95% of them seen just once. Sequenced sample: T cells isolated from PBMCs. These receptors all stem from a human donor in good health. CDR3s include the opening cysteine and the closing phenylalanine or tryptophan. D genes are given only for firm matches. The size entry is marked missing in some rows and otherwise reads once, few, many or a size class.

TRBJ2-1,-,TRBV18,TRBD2,TGTGCCAGCTCACCAGAGGGACTAGCGGGAGCATACAATGAGCAGTTCTTC,CASSPEGLAGAYNEQFF
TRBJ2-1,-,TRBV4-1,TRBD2,TGCGCCAGCAGCCAAGATGATGGGACTAGCGGGAGTGGAGAGCAGTTCTTC,CASSQDDGTSGSGEQFF
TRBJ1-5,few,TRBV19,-,TGTGCCAGTAGTCGGACACTCGATCAGCCCCAGCATTTT,CASSRTLDQPQHF
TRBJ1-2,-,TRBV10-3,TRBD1,TGTGCCATCAGTGAGTTTCCGGGACAGGGAAGGGGCTACACCTTC,CAISEFPGQGRGYTF
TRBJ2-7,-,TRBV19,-,TGTGCCAGTAGTATTGGTGGTAGCGCGGACTACGAGCAGTACTTC,CASSIGGSADYEQYF
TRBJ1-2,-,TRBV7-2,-,TGTGCCAGCAGCTTAGGACGGGGGAACTATGGCTACACCTTC,CASSLGRGNYGYTF
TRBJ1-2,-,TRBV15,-,TGTGCCACCAGCAGGGGGCGGACGGGGGACTATGGCTACACCTTC,CATSRGRTGDYGYTF
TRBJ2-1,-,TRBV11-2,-,TGTGCCAGCAGCTCCTATGAGCAGTTCTTC,CASSSYEQFF
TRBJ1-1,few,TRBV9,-,TGTGCCAGCAGCGCGGGGGTGAACACTGAAGCTTTCTTT,CASSAGVNTEAFF
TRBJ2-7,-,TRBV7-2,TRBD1,TGTGCCAGCAGCTCGAGGACAGGCTATCACTACGAGCAGTACTTC,CASSSRTGYHYEQYF
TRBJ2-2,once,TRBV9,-,TGTGCCAGCAGGGCGGAGGCGAACACCGGGGAGCTGTTTTTT,CASRAEANTGELFF
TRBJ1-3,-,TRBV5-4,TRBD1,TGTGCCAGCAGCCCCGGGACAGCTGGAAACACCATATATTTT,CASSPGTAGNTIYF
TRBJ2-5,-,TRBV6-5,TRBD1,TGTGCCAGCAGGCTCTTGGGACAGGGAAAAGAGACCCAGTACTTC,CASRLLGQGKETQYF
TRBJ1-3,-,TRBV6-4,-,TGTGCCAGCAGTGAACTGAAAACAAACACCATATATTTT,CASSELKTNTIYF
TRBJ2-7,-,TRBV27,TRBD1,TGTGCCAGCAGTTTAATCGGGACAGGGGGTTACGAGCAGTACTTC,CASSLIGTGGYEQYF
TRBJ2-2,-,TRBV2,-,TGTGCCAGCAGGGTACAGGCGAACACCGGGGAGCTGTTTTTT,CASRVQANTGELFF